What follows are 24 T cell receptor beta chains derived from one specimen sequenced in a study of T cells after yellow fever vaccination. TCRdb analysed the 5' RACE reads with MiXCR anew, one entry per CDR3 protein. Altogether some 250,000 distinct CDR3 sequences are present, 6.9% being singletons, with the ten largest covering around 0.9%. The material was CD4+ T cells sorted from PBMCs, obtained 15 days after the yellow fever booster vaccination. The receptors were gathered from a man in his thirties or forties who received the YFV17D yellow fever vaccine.

The V gene is TRBV18, the J gene TRBJ2-7; D unclear. Germline lookup yields CDR1 KGHSH and CDR2 LQKENI. V lost 0 bases and J 1 base, leaving 10 bases between the germline ends. This CDR3 is 15 amino acids long. In nucleotides, the CDR3 is TGTGCCAGCTCACCACCAAGTTTGGAGTCCTACGAGCAGTACTTC. Protein product: CASSPPSLESYEQYF. Complete variable domain (other parts from reference TRBV18 and TRBJ2-7): NAGVMQNPRHLVRRRGQEARLRCSPMKGHSHVYWYRQLPEEGLKFMVYLQKENIIDESGMPKERFSAEFPKEGPSILRIQQVVRGDSAAYFCASSPPSLESYEQYFGPGTRLTVT.

There are many counts of this clonotype. V gene TRBV16 combines with J gene TRBJ1-4; D unclear. The length of the CDR3 is 12 residues. Looked up from germline, CDR1 is KGHSY and CDR2 is FQNENV. Trimming left V 0 bases short and J 14 bases short, with 10 bases between. This CDR3 reads CASSQSRSGLFF. The CDR3 DNA reads TGTGCCAGCAGCCAATCAAGAAGTGGGCTGTTTTTT.

A few counts support this clonotype. This sequence joins TRBV20-1 and TRBJ2-7, with a possible D match to TRBD2 (6 bases). This CDR3 comprises 19 residues. In germline, CDR1 is DFQATT, CDR2 SNEGSKA (reference sequence). The germline V and J ends were trimmed by 0 bases and 4 bases, with 28 bases remaining between them. The CDR3 region has the DNA TGCAGTGCTAGAGAGAATCCCTCCGAGGGCGGGAAAGGATTTTACGAGCAGTACTTC. Its protein is CSARENPSEGGKGFYEQYF.

This clonotype showed up many times. The V call is TRBV5-1, the J call TRBJ2-1; the match to TRBD1 covers 8 bases. The CDR3 extends over 15 amino acids. With V trimmed by 4 bases and J by 8 bases, 11 bases remained unmatched. Per the germline V gene, CDR1 is SGHRS and CDR2 is YFSETQ. The CDR3 here is CASSQGQGSMDEQFF. The CDR3 DNA reads TGCGCCAGCAGCCAAGGACAGGGAAGTATGGATGAGCAGTTCTTC.

This clonotype has a count of ten or more. The V and J genes are TRBV4-3 and TRBJ2-3; unclear D gene. This CDR3 comprises 15 residues. V was shortened by 1 base and J by 1 base, with 9 bases between the two germline ends. Germline lookup yields CDR1 LGHNA and CDR2 YSLEER. CDR3 amino acids: CASSQGFMGTDTQYF. CDR3 nucleotide sequence: TGCGCCAGCAGCCAAGGATTCATGGGCACAGATACGCAGTATTTT.

This chain links TRBV27 with TRBJ2-7; D is uncertain. The CDR3 covers 12 residues. Per germline, CDR1 MNHEY and CDR2 SMNVEV (reference sequence). V lost 3 bases to trimming and J lost 6 bases, with 9 bases between them. The CDR3: CASSFRYGEQYF. The CDR3 DNA follows: TGTGCCAGCAGTTTTAGGTATGGCGAGCAGTACTTC.

This clonotype was detected a few times. Written as DNA, the CDR3 is TGTGCCAGCAGCCCGGGACTAGCATTCGATACGCAGTATTTT. This translates into CASSPGLAFDTQYF. The V and J genes are TRBV6-4 and TRBJ2-3; the match to TRBD2 covers 9 bases. This CDR3 comprises 14 residues. CDR1 and CDR2 (germline): MRHNA, SNTAGT. J gave up 6 bases and V 6 bases, and 7 bases lay outside the gene matches.

This clonotype appeared a few times. The gene calls are TRBV28 and TRBJ1-2; D unclear. The CDR3 runs 12 residues. V was pared by 8 bases and J by 7 bases, with 14 bases between. The germline gives CDR1 MDHEN, CDR2 SYDVKM. Here the CDR3 DNA reads TGTGCCAGCTTCGGTGATGTCGGTGGCTACACCTTC. Amino acids: CASFGDVGGYTF.

This clonotype was found many times. The V call is TRBV29-1, the J call TRBJ1-5; the D is unclear. The CDR3 has 13 amino acids. Trimming took off 6 bases at V and 4 bases at J, with 13 bases between the two ends. CDR1 and CDR2 (germline): SQVTM, ANQGSEA. This chain's CDR3 is CSVATGWNQPQHF. CDR3 nucleotide sequence: TGCAGCGTCGCCACCGGTTGGAATCAGCCCCAGCATTTT.

This clonotype was counted a few times. The gene calls are TRBV7-9 and TRBJ2-3, with D tentatively TRBD2 (6 bases). Between the trimmed V and J ends, which lost 5 bases and 0 bases, there was a span of 18 bases. Germline V gene data show CDR1 as SEHNR and CDR2 as FQNEAQ (reference sequence). This CDR3 contains 17 residues. CDR3 sequence reads: CASSLTSGVTSTDTQYF. CDR3 nucleotides: TGTGCCAGCAGCCTCACGTCGGGGGTGACTAGCACAGATACGCAGTATTTT.

A note on this clonotype: A much bigger clone sits one base away, suggesting this may be a read error. V is TRBV20-1 and J is TRBJ2-7; D gene ambiguous. This CDR3 comprises 15 residues. Germline CDR1 is DFQATT and CDR2 is SNEGSKA (reference sequence). V lost 0 bases and J 1 base, leaving 13 bases between the germline ends. The CDR3: CSAREMSTTSYEQYF. CDR3 DNA: TGCAGTGCTAGAGAAATGTCGACCACTTCCTACGAGCAGTACTTC.

The chain couples TRBV7-2 to TRBJ2-5; D unclear. This CDR3 comprises 13 residues. The V gene lost 3 bases and the J gene lost 2 bases, with 7 bases spanning the gap. Per germline, CDR1 SGHTA and CDR2 FQGNSA. CDR3 in DNA: TGTGCCAGCAGCTTTGTCTTACAAGAGACCCAGTACTTC. It translates to CASSFVLQETQYF. Complete variable domain (other parts from reference TRBV7-2 and TRBJ2-5): GAGVSQSPSNKVTEKGKDVELRCDPISGHTALYWYRQSLGQGLEFLIYFQGNSAPDKSGLPSDRFSAERTGGSVSTLTIQRTQQEDSAVYLCASSFVLQETQYFGPGTRLLVL.

The chain uses TRBV28 and TRBJ2-7; 7 bases agree with TRBD2. This CDR3 region has 15 residues. Per germline, CDR1 MDHEN and CDR2 SYDVKM. V was pared by 6 bases and J by 4 bases, with 12 bases of the junction left unmatched. DNA for the CDR3: TGTGCCAGCAGACAACACGGACTAGTTTTTTACGAGCAGTACTTC. It is translated as CASRQHGLVFYEQYF.

This clonotype turned up a few times. The chain couples TRBV9 to TRBJ2-2, with unresolved D. The germline CDR1 and CDR2 sequences are SGDLS and YYNGEE. The CDR3 runs 12 residues. The ends were cut back, 4 bases at V and 5 bases at J, with 6 bases in the middle. CDR3 DNA: TGTGCCAGCAGCTCACGTACCGGGGAGCTGTTTTTT. This sequence encodes CASSSRTGELFF.

This clonotype came up a few times. This rearrangement joins TRBV20-1 to TRBJ2-1; perhaps TRBD2 as D (5 bases). Trimming stripped 5 bases from V and 9 bases from J, with 11 bases between. CDR1 is DFQATT, CDR2 SNEGSKA, per germline (reference sequence). This CDR3 region has 11 residues. The DNA for the CDR3 is TGCAGTGCTGGAGGAGGTATTGAGCAGTTCTTC. It encodes CSAGGGIEQFF.

The chain couples TRBV18 to TRBJ1-2; 7 bases are a match to TRBD1. Germline V gene lookup returns CDR1 KGHSH and CDR2 LQKENI. The CDR3 spans 14 residues. V shed 2 bases, J shed 7 bases, and the junction held 7 bases outside the gene matches. The DNA of the CDR3 is TGTGCCAGCTCACCATCAGAAGGGGGCACTGGCTACACCTTC. Translation: CASSPSEGGTGYTF.

This clonotype has more than one count but fewer than ten. V usage is TRBV12-3 or TRBV12-4 and J usage is TRBJ1-1, with D unresolved. This CDR3 region has 11 residues. The ends were cut back, 0 bases at V and 7 bases at J, with 3 bases in the middle. The CDR3 region has the DNA TGTGCCAGCAGTTTAGCGGGTGAAGCTTTCTTT. It is translated as CASSLAGEAFF.

This clonotype was detected ten times or more. This chain's CDR3 is CASSYSLFRDSFYEQYF. CDR3 coding DNA: TGTGCCAGCAGTTACTCTCTATTCCGGGACAGCTTCTACGAGCAGTACTTC. The V and J genes are TRBV6-5 and TRBJ2-7, with 7 bases fitting TRBD1. Germline CDR1 is MNHEY and CDR2 is SVGAGI. The CDR3 sequence is 17 residues long. The junction had 11 bases not matched to a gene; V was cut back by 0 bases and J by 3 bases.

The chain combines TRBV20-1 with TRBJ1-5, with 8 bases aligning to TRBD1. This CDR3 has 14 amino acids. Trimming cost V 6 bases and J 7 bases; bases outside gene matches: 11. CDR1 and CDR2 from the germline V gene are DFQATT and SNEGSKA (reference sequence). The CDR3 DNA follows: TGCAGTGCAACCTCAGGGGGCGCATTACAGCCCCAGCATTTT. Translated: CSATSGGALQPQHF.

This clonotype was picked up many times. The genes are TRBV20-1 and TRBJ1-1; D is uncertain. In germline, CDR1 is DFQATT, CDR2 SNEGSKA (reference sequence). This CDR3 spans 15 amino acids. Trimming removed 3 bases at V and 0 bases at J, with 14 bases between. The CDR3 here is CSASPPRSMNTEAFF. DNA of the CDR3: TGCAGTGCTAGTCCTCCGCGTTCTATGAACACTGAAGCTTTCTTT.

The chain combines TRBV4-3 with TRBJ2-3, with 7 bases fitting TRBD1. The CDR3 spans 14 residues. Trimming took 2 bases from V and 5 from J; bases not matched to a gene: 4. Looked up from germline, CDR1 is LGHNA and CDR2 is YSLEER. The DNA of the CDR3 is TGCGCCAGCAGCCAACTACAGGGGATAGATACGCAGTATTTT. Its translation: CASSQLQGIDTQYF.

In this sample, this clonotype turned up a few times. The chain employs TRBV7-2 and TRBJ2-5; D gene unclear. The CDR3 runs 12 residues. CDR1 is SGHTA, CDR2 FQGNSA, per germline. V lost 5 bases and J lost 5, with 9 bases in between. The CDR3 DNA reads as TGTGCCAGCAGCGGGGATTTTGAGACCCAGTACTTC. Translating it yields CASSGDFETQYF.

This clonotype was found a few times. This chain uses TRBV6-1 with TRBJ2-1; TRBD2 aligns across 9 bases. V was clipped by 6 bases and J by 3 bases; unmatched bases: 6. The CDR3 has 15 residues. Germline CDR1 MNHNS, CDR2 SASEGT. The DNA of the CDR3 is TGTGCCAGCAGGGGGGCGGGAGGGTTCTACAATGAGCAGTTCTTC. As protein: CASRGAGGFYNEQFF.

CDR3 DNA sequence: TGTGCCATCAGTGAAAATTTAGGGACAGACACCGGGGAGCTGTTTTTT. Protein sequence: CAISENLGTDTGELFF. The chain recombines TRBV10-3 with TRBJ2-2; 7 positions match TRBD1. Germline CDR1 is ENHRY and CDR2 is SYGVKD. The CDR3 has 16 amino acids. The trim removed 3 bases at V and 3 bases at J, leaving 7 bases unmatched.